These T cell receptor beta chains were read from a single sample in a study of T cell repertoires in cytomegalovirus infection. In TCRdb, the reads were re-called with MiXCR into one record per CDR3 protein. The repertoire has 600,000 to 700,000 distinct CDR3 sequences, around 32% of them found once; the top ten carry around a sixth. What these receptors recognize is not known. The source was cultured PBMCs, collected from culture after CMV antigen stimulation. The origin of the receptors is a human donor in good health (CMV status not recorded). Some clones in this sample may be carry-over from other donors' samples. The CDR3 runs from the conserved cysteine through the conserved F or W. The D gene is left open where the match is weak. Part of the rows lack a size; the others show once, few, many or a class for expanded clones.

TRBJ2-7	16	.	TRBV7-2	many	TGTGCCAGCACCAAAGGTTCAGGAGGCGGGGCCTACGAGCAGTACTTC	CASTKGSGGGAYEQYF
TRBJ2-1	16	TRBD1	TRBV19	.	TGTGCCAGTAGGTGGGGACAGGCAGGAACCTACAATGAGCAGTTCTTC	CASRWGQAGTYNEQFF
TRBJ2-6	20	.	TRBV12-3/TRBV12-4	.	TGTGCCAGCAGTCTACAACTAGGCCAGGGTTGGAACTCTGGGGCCAACGTCCTGACTTTC	CASSLQLGQGWNSGANVLTF
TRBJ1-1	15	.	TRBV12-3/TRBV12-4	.	TGTGCCAGCAGTTTTCAAGGACGCCTTCATGATGAAGCTTTCTTT	CASSFQGRLHDEAFF
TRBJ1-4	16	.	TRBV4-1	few	TGCGCCAGCAGTCAAACAGGGCCCCCGGGTAATGAAAAACTGTTTTTT	CASSQTGPPGNEKLFF
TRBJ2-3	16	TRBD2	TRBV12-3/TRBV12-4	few	TGTGCCAGCAGTTGGGGGACTAGCGGGGGGTACCCTCGGCAGTATTTT	CASSWGTSGGYPRQYF
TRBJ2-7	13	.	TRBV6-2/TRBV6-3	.	TGTGCCAGCAGGTATAGCGACACCTACGAGCAGTACTTC	CASRYSDTYEQYF
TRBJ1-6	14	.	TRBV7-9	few	TGTGCCAGCGGCCCCAGGTGGAAAAATTCACCCCTCCACTTT	CASGPRWKNSPLHF
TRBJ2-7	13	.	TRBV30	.	TGTGCCTGGAGTGTGGGACGGACCTACGAGCAGTACTTC	CAWSVGRTYEQYF
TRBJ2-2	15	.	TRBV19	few	TGTGCCAGCAACTTGGGAGGAGGGAACACCGGGGAGCTGTTTTTT	CASNLGGGNTGELFF
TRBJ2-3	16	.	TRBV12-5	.	TGTGCTAGTGGTTTTTTGGCGGGCCCAGGGTCAGATACGCAGTATTTT	CASGFLAGPGSDTQYF
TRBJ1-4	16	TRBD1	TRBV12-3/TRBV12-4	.	TGTGCCAGCAGTTTCCGCCTCGGGACAGTTAATGAAAAACTGTTTTTT	CASSFRLGTVNEKLFF
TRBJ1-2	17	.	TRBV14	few	TGTGCCAGCAGCCAAGACCCCACGGCACAGGGAGGATATGGCTACACCTTC	CASSQDPTAQGGYGYTF
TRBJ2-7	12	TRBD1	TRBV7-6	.	TGTGCCAGCAGCCCTGGGGACAGGCGAGTGTACTTC	CASSPGDRRVYF
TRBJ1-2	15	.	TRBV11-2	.	TGTGCCAGCAGCTTAATGGGGGGCGCAGACTATGGCTACACCTTC	CASSLMGGADYGYTF
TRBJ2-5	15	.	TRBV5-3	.	TGTGCCAGCAGCTTGACCAGACAGGGAGGGGTGGCCCAGTACTTC	CASSLTRQGGVAQYF
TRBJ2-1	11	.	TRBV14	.	TGTGCCAGCAGCGTGGGACACGAGCAGTTCTTC	CASSVGHEQFF
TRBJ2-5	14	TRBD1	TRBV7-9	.	TGTGCCAGCAGCTCGAGGGGGCACCAAGAGACCCAGTACTTC	CASSSRGHQETQYF
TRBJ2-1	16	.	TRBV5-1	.	TGCGCCAGCAGCTTTACCCGGGGCGGGTATGGGAATGAGCAGTTCTTC	CASSFTRGGYGNEQFF
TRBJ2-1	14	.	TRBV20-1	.	TGCAGTGCTAGAGAGGTCCTAGCTGGCTATGAGCAGTTCTTC	CSAREVLAGYEQFF
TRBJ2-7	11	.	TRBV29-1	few	TGCAGCGTTTCACAGGGCTACGAGCAGTACTTC	CSVSQGYEQYF
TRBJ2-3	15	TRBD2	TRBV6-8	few	TGTGCCAGCAGTTACTCGGTAGCGGGGGTAGATACGCAGTATTTT	CASSYSVAGVDTQYF
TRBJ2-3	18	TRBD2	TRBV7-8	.	TGTGCCAGCAGCTTAGGCCGAGGGCTAGCGGGACTCACAGATACGCAGTATTTT	CASSLGRGLAGLTDTQYF
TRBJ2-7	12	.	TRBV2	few	TGTGCCAGCAGTGCCACCCGGAACGAGCAGTACTTC	CASSATRNEQYF
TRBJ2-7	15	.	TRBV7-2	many	TGTGCCAGCAGCTTAGAGGCCTCTCCTGGTCTTGGAACGTACTTC	CASSLEASPGLGTYF
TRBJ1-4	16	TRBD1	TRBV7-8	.	TGTGCCAGCAGCCCTTTCGCGGGACAGATAAGTGGAAAACTGTTTTTT	CASSPFAGQISGKLFF
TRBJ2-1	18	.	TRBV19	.	TGTGCCAGTAGTATAGATCTGTCTGCGGGCCTGGCCTACAATGAGCAGTTCTTC	CASSIDLSAGLAYNEQFF
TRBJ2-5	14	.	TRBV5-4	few	TGTGCCAGCAGCTATCCACAAGCCACAGAGACCCAGTACTTC	CASSYPQATETQYF
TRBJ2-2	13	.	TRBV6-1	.	TGTGCCAGCAGTCAACATAACACCGGGGAGCTGTTTTTT	CASSQHNTGELFF
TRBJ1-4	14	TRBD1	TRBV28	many	TGTGCCAGCAGTCGGGACAGCCTGAATGAAAAACTGTTTTTT	CASSRDSLNEKLFF
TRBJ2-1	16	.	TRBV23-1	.	TGCGCCAGCCCAAAGAAGTGCGGTAGTCCGGTCCATGAGCAGTTCTTC	CASPKKCGSPVHEQFF
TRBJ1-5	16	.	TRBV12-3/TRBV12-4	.	TGTGCCAGCAACCCCGCGGGTGCCTTTAGCAATCAGCCCCAGCATTTT	CASNPAGAFSNQPQHF
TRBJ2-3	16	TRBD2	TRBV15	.	TGTGCCACCAGCAGCACAGCGGGGGGGCTCACAGATACGCAGTATTTT	CATSSTAGGLTDTQYF
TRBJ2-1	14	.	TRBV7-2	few	TGTGCCAGCAGCTTAAGATCCAGGTTCGATGAGCAGTTCTTC	CASSLRSRFDEQFF
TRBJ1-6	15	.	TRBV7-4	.	TGTGCCAGCAGCTTCCCCGGCACTACCGATTCACCCCTCCACTTT	CASSFPGTTDSPLHF
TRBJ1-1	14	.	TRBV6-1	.	TGTGCCAGCAGTTACGCCTCAGGGGTCACTGAAGCTTTCTTT	CASSYASGVTEAFF
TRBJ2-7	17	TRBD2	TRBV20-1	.	TGCAGTGCTATCGACTCATCCTCGGGGGAGGGCCCGAGCGGGCAGTACTTC	CSAIDSSSGEGPSGQYF
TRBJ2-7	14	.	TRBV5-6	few	TGTGCCAGCAGCATGCAGGGTTTGTGGGACGAGCAGTACTTC	CASSMQGLWDEQYF
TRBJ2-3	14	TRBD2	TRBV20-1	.	TGCTTCAAACGTAGCGGGACTCACACAGATACGCAGTATTTT	CFKRSGTHTDTQYF
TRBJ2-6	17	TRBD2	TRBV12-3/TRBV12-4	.	TGTGCCAGCAGTTCCGCTAGCGGGGGGGCTGGGGCCAACGTCCTGACTTTC	CASSSASGGAGANVLTF
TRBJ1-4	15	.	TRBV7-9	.	TGTGCCAGCAGCTCACCCGGGGGAGGTGGTGAAAAACTGTTTTTT	CASSSPGGGGEKLFF
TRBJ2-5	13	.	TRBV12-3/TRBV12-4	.	TGTGCCAGCAGTTTTACTGGGCTGGAGACCCAGTACTTC	CASSFTGLETQYF
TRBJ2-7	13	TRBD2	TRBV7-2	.	TGTGCCAGCAGCTTAGAGCGGCGGGGGTGGCAGTACTTC	CASSLERRGWQYF
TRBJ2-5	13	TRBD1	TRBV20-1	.	TGCAGTGCTCGGACAGGGGATAGAGAGACCCAGTACTTC	CSARTGDRETQYF